This passage covers 10 T cell receptor beta chains from one sample sequenced in a study of blood T cell repertoires in COVID-19. Using immunoSEQ multiplex PCR, the repertoire was profiled, and TCRdb retains in-frame clones only, with some absent. The sample contains around 250,000 clones, around 83% of which appear only once. Source material: peripheral blood. Receptors originate from a man between 40 and 49 years old with active or convalescent COVID-19.

This chain connects TRBV5-6 to TRBJ1-1, with D maybe TRBD1 (6 bases). V was pared by 1 base and J by 10 bases, with 17 bases between. This CDR3 region has 14 residues. In germline, CDR1 is SGHDT, CDR2 YYEEEE. CDR3 in amino acids: CASSLRRGGSPAFF. CDR3 nucleotide sequence: TGTGCCAGCAGCTTGAGACGAGGGGGTTCTCCAGCTTTCTTT.

The V and J genes are TRBV19 and TRBJ1-1; 7 nucleotides match TRBD1. Germline V gene sequence: CDR1 LNHDA, CDR2 SQIVND (reference sequence). The CDR3 length is 14 residues. The ends lost 5 bases at V and 2 bases at J; junction bases unmatched: 5. CDR3 sequence: CASSFNRGNTEAFF. As DNA, the CDR3 is TGTGCCAGTAGTTTCAACAGGGGTAACACTGAAGCTTTCTTT. The entire variable domain, with the rest obtained from reference TRBV19 and TRBJ1-1, is as follows: DGGITQSPKYLFRKEGQNVTLSCEQNLNHDAMYWYRQDPGQGLRLIYYSQIVNDFQKGDIAEGYSVSREKKESFPLTVTSAQKNPTAFYLCASSFNRGNTEAFFGQGTRLTVV.

This rearrangement joins TRBV24-1 to TRBJ2-1; D might be TRBD2 (6 bases). Trimming cost V 9 bases and J 2 bases, with 16 bases left between them. The CDR3 consists of 15 residues. From germline, CDR1 is KGHDR and CDR2 SFDVKD. CDR3 nucleotides: TGTGCCACCGTCCTGGATTGGAGGGCCTACAATGAGCAGTTCTTC. It translates to CATVLDWRAYNEQFF.

The genes are TRBV28 and TRBJ1-2; 10 bases are shared with TRBD1. Germline V CDR1 and CDR2: MDHEN, SYDVKM. J gave up 8 bases and V 11 bases, and 8 bases lay outside the gene matches. The length of the CDR3 is 12 residues. CDR3 coding DNA: TGTGCCGTCCCCCGACAGGGGGCAGGCTACACCTTC. Translated, it gives CAVPRQGAGYTF.

This chain links TRBV2 with TRBJ2-1; 7 nucleotides agree with TRBD2. Germline V gives CDR1 SNHLY, CDR2 FYNNEI. CDR3 length: 15 residues. V dropped 6 bases and J dropped 4; count of bases not matched to a gene: 9. This CDR3 is CASRKAGLDYNEQFF. For the CDR3, the DNA is TGTGCCAGCAGGAAAGCGGGACTGGATTACAATGAGCAGTTCTTC.

The chain is built from TRBV5-4 and TRBJ1-1, with TRBD1 matching over 7 bases. Losses at the gene ends were 3 bases for V and 5 bases for J; bases not matched to a gene: 7. CDR3 length: 14 amino acids. Germline assignment: CDR1 SGHNT and CDR2 YYREEE (reference sequence). CDR3 DNA: TGTGCCAGCAGCTCTGACAGGGTTTTTACTGAAGCTTTCTTT. It encodes CASSSDRVFTEAFF.

The V call is TRBV7-2, the J call TRBJ1-5; D gene unclear. Germline loops: CDR1 SGHTA, CDR2 FQGNSA. V dropped 1 base and J dropped 10 bases, with 17 bases sitting between them. The CDR3 runs 15 residues. The CDR3 coding sequence is TGTGCCAGCAGCTTAGATATGGGCCTGGTACGACCCCAGCATTTT. It translates to CASSLDMGLVRPQHF. The full variable domain, its missing parts supplied by reference TRBV7-2 and TRBJ1-5, is GAGVSQSPSNKVTEKGKDVELRCDPISGHTALYWYRQSLGQGLEFLIYFQGNSAPDKSGLPSDRFSAERTGGSVSTLTIQRTQQEDSAVYLCASSLDMGLVRPQHFGDGTRLSIL.

In regard to this clone: This CDR3 is also generated by other DNA sequences in the sample. Written as DNA, the CDR3 is TGTGCCACCAGTGGGCAGGGAAGCGGCTACACCTTC. Translating gives CATSGQGSGYTF. The chain recombines TRBV24-1 with TRBJ1-2, with a tentative D call TRBD1 (5 bases). Germline CDR1 and CDR2: KGHDR and SFDVKD. The CDR3 has 12 amino acids. The germline V and J ends were trimmed by 5 bases and 8 bases, with 11 bases remaining between them.

V usage is TRBV29-1 and J usage is TRBJ1-1, with 7 bases aligning to TRBD1. This CDR3 has 13 amino acids. V lost 5 bases to trimming and J lost 2 bases; unmatched junction nucleotides: 5. CDR1 is SQVTM, CDR2 ANQGSEA, per germline. The CDR3 here is CSVRVGGNTEAFF. CDR3 DNA sequence: TGCAGCGTTAGGGTAGGGGGCAACACTGAAGCTTTCTTT.

V gene TRBV18 combines with J gene TRBJ1-5; no definite D call. Germline CDR1 is KGHSH and CDR2 is LQKENI. V was cut by 3 bases and J by 2 bases, with 17 bases left in between. The CDR3 has 17 amino acids. The CDR3 coding sequence is TGTGCCAGCTCACCCCCGGCCGGGTCGGTAGGCAATCAGCCCCAGCATTTT. Its translation is CASSPPAGSVGNQPQHF.